This entry concerns a single T cell receptor beta chain. The target of this receptor is not known. The sample holds no much larger clone one base away, and base qualities are not on file. Each collaborating institution followed its own protocols to collect whole blood in K2EDTA tubes. For TCRbeta analysis, collaborators shipped samples as frozen whole blood, isolated PBMCs, or DNA extracted from either of those sample types. From the germline V gene, CDR1 is MNHEY and CDR2 is SVGAGI. The CDR3 covers 14 residues, taking in both the cysteine and the phenylalanine. CDR3 DNA only is kept here, 42 bases in frame from base 1. V drops 5 bases and J drops 0 bases, leaving 8 bases in between. This entry belongs to a study of blood T cell repertoires in COVID-19 (dated by TCRdb to between 2020 and 2021). Background for the entire study: Samples covering the acute and convalescent phases of COVID-19 were provided by collaborators in the United States, Italy and Spain. The material from the prospective study consisted of cDNA or gDNA derived from T cells, B-cell-depleted T cells, or PBMCs. The dataset comprised deeply sampled blood TCRbeta repertoires from subjects exposed to, actively infected with, or recovered from COVID-19. The repertoires were released in a freely available public database intended as a resource for research on the immune response to SARS-CoV-2. The samples were drawn from two sources: the first 160 participants of the ongoing ImmuneRACE study, and 1,254 subjects contributed by 6 global collaborators. The sample metadata nearly always contained a de-identified subject ID, COVID-19 status, age in years and sex. Where available, HLA class I and class II types were taken from metadata supplied by the sample provider and were not determined by assay-based typing. General findings and caveats noted by the study authors: Clinical and demographic metadata were provided uncurated, with the amount varying by source and participant.

The immunoSEQ Assay, a bias-controlled multiplex PCR, was used to amplify TCRbeta CDR3 regions from genomic DNA. Concerning the study's data processing: Nucleated cell counts per sample were estimated from amplification of reference gene primers within the assay. To quantify the absolute abundance of each unique TCRbeta CDR3 rearrangement, sequence reads were collapsed and filtered. For each sample, productive Simpson clonality was calculated as the square root of Simpson's diversity index across productive rearrangements. Imported from immuneACCESS, the table was reduced by TCRdb to in-frame sequences with V and J called. These copies leave out some clones; in studies compared against another copy, an unresolved V gene accounts for under half, and the cause of the remainder is not known. That table furnishes V, J and clone size, whereas the DNA furnished D and trimming. Counted in this sample were around 450,000 clones; roughly 91% of them appeared once. The ten largest make up around 4.4% of the sample.

Here the chain combines TRBV6-5 and TRBJ1-3; TRBD1 is perhaps the D gene, given 6 matching bases. Sequencing was done on a sample of peripheral blood. The sequence derives from a young woman with acute or convalescent COVID-19. The bases read TGTGCCAGCAGTCAGGACAGCTCTGGAAACACCATATATTTT. Its protein reads: CASSQDSSGNTIYF.